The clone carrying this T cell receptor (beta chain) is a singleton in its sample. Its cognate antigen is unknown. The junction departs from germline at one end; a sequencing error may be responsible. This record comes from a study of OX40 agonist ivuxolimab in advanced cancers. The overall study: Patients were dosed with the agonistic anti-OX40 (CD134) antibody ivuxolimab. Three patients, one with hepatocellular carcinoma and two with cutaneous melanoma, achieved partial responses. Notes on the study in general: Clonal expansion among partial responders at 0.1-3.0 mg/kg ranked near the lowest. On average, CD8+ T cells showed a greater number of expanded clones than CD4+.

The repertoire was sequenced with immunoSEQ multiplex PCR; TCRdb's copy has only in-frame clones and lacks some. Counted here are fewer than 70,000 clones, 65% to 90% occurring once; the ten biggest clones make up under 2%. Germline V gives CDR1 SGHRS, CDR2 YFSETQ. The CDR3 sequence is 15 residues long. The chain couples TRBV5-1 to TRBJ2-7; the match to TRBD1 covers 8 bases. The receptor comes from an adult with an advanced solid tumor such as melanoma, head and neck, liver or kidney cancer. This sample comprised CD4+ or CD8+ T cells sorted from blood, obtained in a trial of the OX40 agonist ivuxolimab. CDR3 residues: CASSLDRVSSYEQYF. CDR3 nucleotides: TGCGCCAGCAGTTTGGACAGGGTGTCCTCCTACGAGCAGTACTTC.